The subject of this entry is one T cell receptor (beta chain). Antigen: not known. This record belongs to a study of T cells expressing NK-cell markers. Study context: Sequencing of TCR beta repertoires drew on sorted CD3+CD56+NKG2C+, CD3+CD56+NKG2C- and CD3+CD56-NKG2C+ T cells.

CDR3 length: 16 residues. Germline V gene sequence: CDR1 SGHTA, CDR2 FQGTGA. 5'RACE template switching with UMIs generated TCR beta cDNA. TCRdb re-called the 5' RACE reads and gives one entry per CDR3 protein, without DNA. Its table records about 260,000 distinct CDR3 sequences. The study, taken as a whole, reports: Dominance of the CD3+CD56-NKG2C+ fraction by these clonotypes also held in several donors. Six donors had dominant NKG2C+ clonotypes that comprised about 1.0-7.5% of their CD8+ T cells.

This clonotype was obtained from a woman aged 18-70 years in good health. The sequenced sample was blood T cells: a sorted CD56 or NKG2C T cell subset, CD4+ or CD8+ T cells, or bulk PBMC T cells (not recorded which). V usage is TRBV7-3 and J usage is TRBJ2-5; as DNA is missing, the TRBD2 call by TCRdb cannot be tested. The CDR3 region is CASSEGLAGFQETQYF.